Presented here are 16 T cell receptor beta chains from one specimen sequenced in a study of T cell changes during pregnancy in multiple sclerosis. Clones were sequenced by immunoSEQ multiplex PCR, and TCRdb holds only the in-frame ones, with some missing. Here the sample spans over 80,000 clones, 93% being singletons. This specimen was peripheral blood, taken in the third trimester of pregnancy. The receptors shown here come from a female donor in good health, enrolled as a control in a pregnancy study.

The chain is built from TRBV2 and TRBJ1-3; D is uncertain. The V gene's germline CDR1 is SNHLY and CDR2 FYNNEI. The CDR3 loop spans 12 amino acids. Between the trimmed V and J ends, which lost 5 bases and 4 bases, there was a span of 6 bases. The CDR3 sequence: CASSPQGNTIYF. In nucleotides, the CDR3 is TGTGCCAGCAGTCCCCAAGGAAACACCATATATTTT.

J is TRBJ2-1 and V is TRBV12-2; the D segment call TRBD2 is taken from the table without a DNA check. TRBV12-2 is a pseudogene segment. This CDR3 has 16 residues. The CDR3 sequence is CASRLAWDSNYNEQFF. The CDR3 DNA reads TGTGCAAGTCGCTTAGCGTGGGACTCAAACTACAATGAGCAGTTCTTC.

V usage is TRBV29-1 and J usage is TRBJ2-1, with D perhaps TRBD1 (5 bases). Germline CDR1 reads SQVTM; CDR2 reads ANQGSEA. V lost 7 bases and J lost 7, with 11 bases in between. The CDR3 has 11 amino acids. The DNA of the CDR3 is TGCAGCGCCCGAAGGGGTAATGAGCAGTTCTTC. This encodes CSARRGNEQFF.

This rearrangement joins TRBV6-6 to TRBJ1-5; 7 nucleotides agree with TRBD1. Germline lookup yields CDR1 MNHNY and CDR2 SVGAGI (reference sequence). J was trimmed by 0 bases and V by 6 bases; bases with no gene match: 5. This CDR3 has 15 residues. CDR3 DNA: TGTGCCAGCAGCTACACAGGGGATAGCAATCAGCCCCAGCATTTT. This translates into CASSYTGDSNQPQHF.

This chain joins TRBV6-6 and TRBJ2-5; TRBD2 matches at 7 bases. J was trimmed by 5 bases and V by 6 bases; bases with no gene match: 9. Germline V gene sequence: CDR1 MNHNY, CDR2 SVGAGI (reference sequence). The CDR3 runs to 14 residues. As DNA, the CDR3 is TGTGCCAGCAGCCGAGGACTAGTGGGGGAGACCCAGTACTTC. Translating gives CASSRGLVGETQYF.

This clone was counted a single time. DNA of the CDR3: TGTGCCAGCAGCAACACCGGGAGCGGGGAGCTGTTTTTT. Translation: CASSNTGSGELFF. The genes are TRBV9 and TRBJ2-2; tentatively, D is TRBD2 (6 bases). This CDR3 spans 13 amino acids. Per the germline V gene, CDR1 is SGDLS and CDR2 is YYNGEE. Trimming cost V 4 bases and J 7 bases, with 11 bases left between them. Full variable domain (remainder filled in from reference TRBV9 and TRBJ2-2): DSGVTQTPKHLITATGQRVTLRCSPRSGDLSVYWYQQSLDQGLQFLIQYYNGEERAKGNILERFSAQQFPDLHSELNLSSLELGDSALYFCASSNTGSGELFFGEGSRLTVL.

V and J are TRBV4-1 and TRBJ2-5; 8 bases line up with TRBD1. Germline loops: CDR1 MGHRA, CDR2 YSYEKL. This CDR3 is 18 amino acids long. Trimming removed 9 bases from V and 5 bases from J; junction bases left unmatched: 23. The CDR3 bases are TGCGCCAGTTCGGGAATAGTTGGCCAGGGGGCGCTCGGGGAGACCCAGTACTTC. Residues: CASSGIVGQGALGETQYF.

This rearrangement joins TRBV2 to TRBJ2-3, with 9 nucleotides matching TRBD2. The CDR3 spans 15 residues. Looked up from germline, CDR1 is SNHLY and CDR2 is FYNNEI. The V gene end was trimmed by 4 bases and the J gene end by 4 bases; junction bases not matched to a gene: 6. CDR3 coding DNA: TGTGCCAGCAGTGGTGCGGGAGGGAGGGCAGATACGCAGTATTTT. Its protein is CASSGAGGRADTQYF.

CDR3 DNA: TGTGCCAGCCAGAATAGCGGAGCCTACAATGAGCAGTTCTTC. The encoded protein is CASQNSGAYNEQFF. V usage is TRBV19 and J usage is TRBJ2-1, with D tentatively TRBD2 (6 bases). V lost 9 bases to trimming and J lost 2 bases, with 14 bases between them. Germline V gene sequence: CDR1 LNHDA, CDR2 SQIVND (reference sequence). The CDR3 has 14 residues.

V gene TRBV15 combines with J gene TRBJ2-7, with 7 positions matching TRBD2. Germline CDR1 reads LNHNV; CDR2 reads YYDKDF (reference sequence). V gave up 1 base and J gave up 7 bases; unmatched junction bases: 16. There are 17 residues in the CDR3. Written as DNA, the CDR3 is TGTGCCACCAGCAGAGCCGGGGGGAGGGTCTCCCCCTTAGAGCAGTACTTC. Translated, it gives CATSRAGGRVSPLEQYF. Full variable domain (outside the CDR3, taken from reference TRBV15 and TRBJ2-7): DAMVIQNPRYQVTQFGKPVTLSCSQTLNHNVMYWYQQKSSQAPKLLFHYYDKDFNNEADTPDNFQSRRPNTSFCFLDIRSPGLGDTAMYLCATSRAGGRVSPLEQYFGPGTRLTVT.

The chain joins TRBV5-4 to TRBJ2-7, with TRBD1 matching 7 bases. The CDR3 spans 14 residues. Germline V gives CDR1 SGHNT, CDR2 YYREEE (reference sequence). V was pared by 2 bases and J by 2 bases, with 4 bases of the junction left unmatched. The CDR3 coding sequence is TGTGCCAGCAGCTTCGGGACAGTAACCTACGAGCAGTACTTC. Translation gives CASSFGTVTYEQYF.

This sequence joins TRBV30 and TRBJ2-7; TRBD2 aligns across 7 bases. Germline lookup yields CDR1 GTSNPN and CDR2 SVGIG (reference sequence). This CDR3 has 15 amino acids. Trimming cost V 3 bases and J 2 bases; bases outside gene matches: 10. The CDR3 DNA sequence: TGTGCCTGGAGCAGCGCCCGGGAGGTGGCCTACGAGCAGTACTTC. Encoded protein: CAWSSAREVAYEQYF.

The chain links TRBV5-6 to TRBJ2-5; TRBD1 aligns across 8 bases. The CDR3 extends over 13 amino acids. Germline CDR1 reads SGHDT; CDR2 reads YYEEEE. With V trimmed by 4 bases and J by 4 bases, 3 bases remained unmatched. CDR3 loop: CASSRDRGETQYF. Here the CDR3 DNA reads TGTGCCAGCAGCCGCGACAGGGGAGAGACCCAGTACTTC.

V is TRBV5-1 and J is TRBJ2-2, with D unclear. Germline CDR1 is SGHRS and CDR2 is YFSETQ. Between the trimmed V and J ends, which lost 4 bases and 2 bases, there was a span of 15 bases. The CDR3 loop spans 16 amino acids. In DNA, the CDR3 is TGCGCCAGCAGCCCGCGAGAGAGGCTAAACACCGGGGAGCTGTTTTTT. This translates into CASSPRERLNTGELFF.

The table lists this clone with a count of one. V gene TRBV12-2 combines with J gene TRBJ2-2; the table gives TRBD2 as D, unverified against the DNA. TRBV12-2 is flagged as a pseudogene. The CDR3 is 20 residues long. Here the CDR3 reads CASRSPPHRMEREDTGELFF. In nucleotides, the CDR3 is TGTGCAAGTCGCTCCCCCCCCCACCGAATGGAGCGGGAGGACACCGGGGAGCTGTTTTTT.

The rearrangement uses TRBV19 and TRBJ1-5; D uncertain. Trimming took 3 bases from V and 2 from J, leaving 11 bases between them. The CDR3 runs to 15 residues. In germline, CDR1 is LNHDA, CDR2 SQIVND (reference sequence). CDR3 sequence reads: CASSIPSRGNQPQHF. The CDR3 region has the DNA TGTGCCAGTAGTATCCCCTCACGGGGCAATCAGCCCCAGCATTTT.